These 26 T cell receptor beta chains share one sample of origin, sequenced in a study of blood T cell repertoires in COVID-19. Sequencing was performed with immunoSEQ multiplex PCR; in TCRdb, only in-frame clones are kept and a portion is missing. Of about 140,000 clones detected, about 90% appear once; the ten largest clones hold roughly 9.6%. The source material was peripheral blood. The receptors stem from a woman of 80 years or more with acute or convalescent COVID-19.

The V gene is TRBV5-4, the J gene TRBJ1-6; 9 bases agree with TRBD1. The CDR3 sequence is 15 residues long. Germline assignment: CDR1 SGHNT and CDR2 YYREEE (reference sequence). Unmatched junction bases numbered 6, after V lost 3 bases and J lost 8 bases. CDR3 loop: CASSSNRGQDSPLHF. DNA of the CDR3: TGTGCCAGCAGCTCGAACAGGGGGCAGGATTCACCCCTCCACTTT.

The gene calls are TRBV30 and TRBJ1-5, with a possible D match to TRBD1 (6 bases). Trimming removed 0 bases from V and 2 bases from J, with 14 bases in between. The length of the CDR3 is 16 residues. The germline CDR1 and CDR2 sequences are GTSNPN and SVGIG (reference sequence). The CDR3 coding sequence is TGTGCCTGGAGTGTAATAGGGGGGGCAGGCAATCAGCCCCAGCATTTT. It translates to CAWSVIGGAGNQPQHF.

Notes on this clone: This sample also contains other DNA sequences that code for the same CDR3. The chain has TRBV7-2 and TRBJ1-2; D is undetermined. Trimming pared 3 bases from V and 0 bases from J, leaving 8 bases between. This CDR3 has 14 amino acids. CDR1 is SGHTA and CDR2 is FQGNSA in the germline V gene. The CDR3 DNA reads as TGTGCCAGCAGCTTCAGTTCTGCTAACTATGGCTACACCTTC. As protein: CASSFSSANYGYTF.

The chain couples TRBV7-3 to TRBJ1-2; possibly TRBD1 for D (5 bases). Germline V gene sequence: CDR1 SGHTA, CDR2 FQGTGA. The CDR3 consists of 17 residues. The V end was cut by 5 bases, the J end by 8 bases, with 27 bases between. The CDR3 region has the DNA TGTGCCAGCAGCCGAGGAGGACGGACATTCGGCGCGGGAGGCTACACCTTC. Translated, it gives CASSRGGRTFGAGGYTF.

The count of this clone is one. Here the CDR3 reads CASSPQGTSTYEQYF. The CDR3 DNA reads TGTGCCAGCTCACCGCAGGGAACGTCAACCTACGAGCAGTACTTC. The J gene is TRBJ2-7, the V gene TRBV18; possibly TRBD1 for D (5 bases). There are 15 residues in the CDR3. In germline, CDR1 is KGHSH, CDR2 LQKENI. Deletions cut 3 bases from V and 2 bases from J, with 14 bases between.

CDR3 nucleotides: TGTGCCAGCTCCGGGACTAGATTCTACGAGCAGTACTTC. Encoded protein: CASSGTRFYEQYF. This chain connects TRBV2 to TRBJ2-7; 8 nucleotides line up with TRBD2. Germline assignment: CDR1 SNHLY and CDR2 FYNNEI. The CDR3 contains 13 residues. V lost 8 bases, J lost 3 bases, and 6 bases stayed unmatched.

The chain links TRBV21-1 to TRBJ1-6. TRBV21-1 represents a pseudogene. The CDR3 is 15 amino acids. Here the CDR3 DNA reads TGTGCCAGCAGCAAAGACCGGGGGAGGCATTCACCCCTCCACTTT. It encodes CASSKDRGRHSPLHF.

V is TRBV18 and J is TRBJ2-5; 7 nucleotides match TRBD1. From germline, CDR1 is KGHSH and CDR2 LQKENI. V lost 6 bases to trimming and J lost 4 bases; unmatched junction nucleotides: 8. The CDR3 loop spans 14 amino acids. The CDR3 region has the DNA TGTGCCAGCTCGGGGACCCAGGGGGTAGAGACCCAGTACTTC. It codes for CASSGTQGVETQYF.

The genes are TRBV6-6 and TRBJ1-3; possibly TRBD1 for D (5 bases). This CDR3 spans 13 amino acids. The germline CDR1 and CDR2 sequences are MNHNY and SVGAGI (reference sequence). The V and J ends lost 11 bases and 0 bases respectively, with 11 bases between them. CDR3 sequence: CAGQGTSGNTIYF. In DNA form, the CDR3 reads TGTGCCGGCCAGGGAACCTCTGGAAACACCATATATTTT.

The J gene is TRBJ2-1, the V gene TRBV7-2; weak D call: TRBD1 (6 bases). This CDR3 is 18 amino acids long. Trimming pared 5 bases from V and 2 bases from J, leaving 22 bases between. CDR1 is SGHTA, CDR2 FQGNSA, per germline. CDR3 protein: CASSRPITQGLPYNEQFF. DNA for the CDR3: TGTGCCAGCAGCCGCCCTATAACTCAGGGGTTGCCCTACAATGAGCAGTTCTTC. Filled out from reference TRBV7-2 and TRBJ2-1, the complete variable domain reads GAGVSQSPSNKVTEKGKDVELRCDPISGHTALYWYRQSLGQGLEFLIYFQGNSAPDKSGLPSDRFSAERTGGSVSTLTIQRTQQEDSAVYLCASSRPITQGLPYNEQFFGPGTRLTVL.

The chain is built from TRBV5-1 and TRBJ1-4; no definite D call. The CDR3 runs 14 residues. The V and J ends lost 0 bases and 4 bases respectively, with 7 bases between them. CDR1 SGHRS and CDR2 YFSETQ come from the germline V gene. CDR3 sequence reads: CASSLGQFNEKLFF. CDR3 nucleotide sequence: TGCGCCAGCAGCTTGGGCCAGTTTAATGAAAAACTGTTTTTT.

This sequence joins TRBV5-1 and TRBJ1-2, with TRBD1 identical over 8 bases. J lost 4 bases, V lost 0 bases, and 8 bases had no gene match. The V gene's germline CDR1 is SGHRS and CDR2 YFSETQ. The CDR3 extends over 16 amino acids. The CDR3 sequence: CASSLAGQGEVYGYTF. The DNA of the CDR3 is TGCGCCAGCAGCTTGGCCGGACAGGGCGAGGTCTATGGCTACACCTTC.

The chain's CDR3 is CASSSRGPPVGKLFF. The CDR3 DNA reads TGTGCCAGCAGCTCTAGGGGCCCCCCGGTTGGGAAACTGTTTTTT. V gene TRBV7-2 combines with J gene TRBJ1-4; TRBD1 might be the D (5 bases). The CDR3 covers 15 residues. V gave up 4 bases and J gave up 11 bases, with 20 bases separating them. CDR1 and CDR2 (germline): SGHTA, FQGNSA.

V and J are TRBV7-2 and TRBJ1-5; 8 bases are shared with TRBD1. Trimming at V came to 2 bases and at J to 5 bases, leaving 5 bases not matched to a gene. Per germline, CDR1 SGHTA and CDR2 FQGNSA. This CDR3 contains 15 residues. The CDR3 here is CASSLLTGEYQPQHF. As DNA, the CDR3 is TGTGCCAGCAGCTTATTGACAGGGGAGTATCAGCCCCAGCATTTT.

The gene calls are TRBV18 and TRBJ2-7, with 11 nucleotides matching TRBD1. J gave up 5 bases and V 5 bases, and 8 bases lay outside the gene matches. The germline V gene has CDR1 KGHSH and CDR2 LQKENI. This CDR3 is 15 amino acids long. In nucleotides, the CDR3 is TGTGCCAGCTCAGCCCCCGGGACAGGGGGTAACGAGCAGTACTTC. As protein: CASSAPGTGGNEQYF.

The chain carries TRBV4-3 and TRBJ2-2, with TRBD2 as a possible D gene (6 bases). V shed 2 bases and J shed 0 bases, with 7 bases lying between them. The CDR3 loop spans 15 amino acids. CDR1 is LGHNA, CDR2 YSLEER, per germline. The CDR3, as DNA: TGCGCCAGCAGCCAATCTAGCGCGAACACCGGGGAGCTGTTTTTT. The encoded protein is CASSQSSANTGELFF.

This chain's CDR3 is CASNKQGLYNEQFF. CDR3 in DNA: TGTGCCAGCAATAAACAGGGGCTGTACAATGAGCAGTTCTTC. The chain combines TRBV6-6 with TRBJ2-1; 7 bases match TRBD1. V shed 7 bases, J shed 4 bases, and the junction held 7 bases outside the gene matches. This CDR3 contains 14 residues. CDR1 and CDR2 (germline): MNHNY, SVGAGI (reference sequence).

This chain connects TRBV3-1 (or the pseudogene TRBV3-2) to TRBJ1-3; D ambiguous. The CDR3 has 14 residues. The germline gives CDR1 LGHDT, CDR2 YNNKEL (reference sequence). With 3 bases removed from V and 1 base from J, the gap between germline ends came to 7 bases. The CDR3 loop is CASSQGPSGNTIYF. The CDR3 nucleotides read TGTGCCAGCAGCCAGGGCCCTTCTGGAAACACCATATATTTT.

The V and J genes are TRBV19 and TRBJ1-5; D gene ambiguous. CDR1 LNHDA and CDR2 SQIVND come from the germline V gene (reference sequence). The CDR3 contains 16 residues. V shed 3 bases and J shed 6 bases, with 18 bases lying between them. CDR3 DNA: TGTGCCAGTAGTATCCTTTCGGTTAGCAATGTTCAGCCCCAGCATTTT. Protein sequence: CASSILSVSNVQPQHF.

The rearrangement joins TRBV5-4 to TRBJ2-3; D may be TRBD1 (5 bases). There are 16 residues in the CDR3. Germline V gene sequence: CDR1 SGHNT, CDR2 YYREEE (reference sequence). Trimming cost V 0 bases and J 2 bases, with 13 bases left between them. In nucleotides, the CDR3 is TGTGCCAGCAGCTTGGTGGGGCACGGTGTCACAGATACGCAGTATTTT. Its protein product is CASSLVGHGVTDTQYF.

CDR3 nucleotides: TGTGCCAGCAGCTTAGAGAACAGGGGGCAAACTGAAGCTTTCTTT. Residues: CASSLENRGQTEAFF. The chain carries TRBV7-8 and TRBJ1-1; 9 bases agree with TRBD1. This CDR3 contains 15 residues. CDR1 SGHVS and CDR2 FQNEAQ come from the germline V gene. After removal of 1 base from V and 5 bases from J, the junction contained 5 bases not matched to a gene.

The chain recombines TRBV5-1 with TRBJ1-1; D is unresolved. V was pared by 0 bases and J by 3 bases, with 9 bases between. The germline CDR1 and CDR2 sequences are SGHRS and YFSETQ. The CDR3 loop spans 14 amino acids. The CDR3 protein is CASSLVRGDTEAFF. The CDR3 bases are TGCGCCAGCAGCTTGGTCCGGGGAGACACTGAAGCTTTCTTT.

The J gene is TRBJ1-4, the V gene TRBV25-1, with D hard to call. The CDR3 spans 12 residues. V was cut by 11 bases and J by 2 bases, with 9 bases left in between. Germline assignment: CDR1 MGHDK and CDR2 SYGVNS. The CDR3: CAVGGTNEKLFF. DNA of the CDR3: TGTGCCGTAGGAGGCACTAATGAAAAACTGTTTTTT.

The CDR3 DNA is TGTGCCAGCAGTTACCGGGACTCCCGCGGAGATACGCAGTATTTT. It yields the protein CASSYRDSRGDTQYF. This chain uses TRBV6-5 with TRBJ2-3; weak D call: TRBD2 (6 bases). There are 15 residues in the CDR3. Germline V lookup: CDR1 MNHEY, CDR2 SVGAGI. Trimming took 2 bases from V and 5 from J, leaving 14 bases between them.

V is TRBV5-1 and J is TRBJ2-3, with D perhaps TRBD2 (5 bases). Looked up from germline, CDR1 is SGHRS and CDR2 is YFSETQ. Trimming left V 2 bases short and J 1 base short, with 11 bases between. This CDR3 spans 15 amino acids. The DNA of the CDR3 is TGCGCCAGCAGCTTCGGAGGTGCGGGCACAGATACGCAGTATTTT. Translating it yields CASSFGGAGTDTQYF. The variable domain in full, with the rest retrieved from reference TRBV5-1 and TRBJ2-3, is KAGVTQTPRYLIKTRGQQVTLSCSPISGHRSVSWYQQTPGQGLQFLFEYFSETQRNKGNFPGRFSGRQFSNSRSEMNVSTLELGDSALYLCASSFGGAGTDTQYFGPGTRLTVL.

The J gene is TRBJ2-1, the V gene TRBV7-8, with 11 bases fitting TRBD2. CDR3 length: 17 amino acids. Germline V lookup: CDR1 SGHVS, CDR2 FQNEAQ. V shed 0 bases and J 6 bases; nucleotides not matched to a gene: 7. The CDR3 DNA sequence: TGTGCCAGCAGCTTAGCGCTCGGGCTAGCGGGAGGCAATGAGCAGTTCTTC. It is translated as CASSLALGLAGGNEQFF.